This entry is about one T cell receptor beta chain. Its antigen remains unknown. TCRdb reanalysed the 5' RACE reads using MiXCR and keeps one entry per CDR3 protein. The sample gives about 310,000 distinct CDR3 sequences, more than 20% of which show up once; 3.5% is in the top ten. J gave up 4 bases and V 3 bases, and 4 bases lay outside the gene matches. The germline V gene has CDR1 LNHDA and CDR2 SQIVND (reference sequence). This CDR3 is 15 amino acids long. The data were obtained in a study of CD8 T cells in ankylosing spondylitis. Study-wide points: Significant enrichment of disease-linked clones was reported in matched ankylosing spondylitis synovial fluid. A TCR beta motif of 8 or 9 highly homologous variants appeared characteristic of ankylosing spondylitis blood.

The TCR was taken from a female donor with ankylosing spondylitis or in good health (not recorded which). Sequencing was performed on blood, either unsorted or a sorted T cell fraction (not recorded which). The rearrangement links TRBV19 to TRBJ2-2; 8 bases match TRBD2. In nucleotides, the CDR3 is TGTGCCAGTAGTATCCACGGGAGGGCCACCGGGGAGCTGTTTTTT. Amino acids: CASSIHGRATGELFF.